This TCR beta chain came from a study of T cells after yellow fever vaccination. Study-level information: The SMART-Seq v4 Ultra Low Input method served to prepare the low-cell-number fractions.

This clonotype was observed many times. Antigen unknown. Study observations and caveats: Once the booster was given, most primary-vaccination clones reappeared, at about 95% for CD4 and roughly 91% for CD8. Contamination of FACS-sorted repertoires by abundant clonotypes from the bulk population could occur. Weaker overall, the secondary response nonetheless peaked faster (day 5 versus 15).

TCRdb re-called the 5' RACE reads with MiXCR, one entry per CDR3 protein. The sample consists of 200,000 to 300,000 distinct CDR3 sequences, approximately 13% of them appearing once. The specimen comprised CD4+ T cells sorted from PBMCs, sampled 45 days after the yellow fever booster vaccination. This receptor was taken from a man between 25 and 39 years old who received the YFV17D yellow fever vaccine.

CDR3 amino acids: CASSPPEKGSSYNEQFF. Here the CDR3 DNA reads TGTGCCAGCAGCCCACCGGAAAAGGGGAGCTCCTACAATGAGCAGTTCTTC. The rearrangement links TRBV7-2 to TRBJ2-1; tentatively, D is TRBD1 or TRBD2 (5 bases each). Trimming removed 5 bases from V and 0 bases from J, with 17 bases in between. The germline gives CDR1 SGHTA, CDR2 FQGNSA. CDR3 size: 17 residues.